The source of this TCR beta chain is a study of T cells in Graves' hyperthyroidism and ophthalmopathy. On this clonotype itself: Its antigen remains unknown.

Amplification of TCR beta CDR3 regions used RNA as the template. RT-PCR in the first round (using the HTBI primer set) targeted the TCR CDR3. Each CDR3 protein gets one entry after TCRdb re-called the multiplex PCR reads with MiXCR. The sample shows about 380,000 distinct CDR3 sequences, less than 20% of them seen only once. Study-wide results and caveats: Ophthalmopathy cases were set apart from stable hyperthyroidism by a 13 V-J model.

The sequence was obtained from a man aged 18 to 30 with Graves' ophthalmopathy. The sample was blood.

This CDR3 is CASRGLAGGNEQFF. DNA of the CDR3: TGTGCCAGTAGGGGACTAGCGGGGGGCAATGAGCAGTTCTTC. The rearrangement uses TRBV19 and TRBJ2-1; 15 bases are a match to TRBD2. The ends lost 6 bases at V and 6 bases at J; junction bases unmatched: 0. The CDR3 extends over 14 amino acids. CDR1 and CDR2 (germline): LNHDA, SQIVND (reference sequence).